This is a list of T cell receptor beta chains from one sample in a study of blood T cells in healthy people across ages. Via MiXCR, TCRdb re-called the 5' RACE reads, giving one row per CDR3 protein. This table has some 800,000 distinct CDR3 sequences, roughly 25% appearing once. The sample was also linked to a second study, of T cells of mothers and their children.

The sequencing sample was made of blood. The receptors originated from a boy younger than 18 in good health. Each CDR3 is given with its conserved first and last residue. A D gene is named only where the DNA matches it firmly. Clone size appears in some rows only: once, few, many, or a class for an expanded clone.

d_gene,v_gene,abundance,j_gene,CDR3aa,CDR3nt
-,TRBV6-6,-,TRBJ1-2,CASSGRNPSYGYTF,TGTGCCAGCAGTGGCAGGAACCCGTCTTATGGCTACACCTTC
-,TRBV27,-,TRBJ2-7,CASSLSMGTYLTGEQYF,TGTGCCAGCAGTTTGAGTATGGGGACGTATTTAACGGGCGAGCAGTACTTC
-,TRBV28,few,TRBJ2-2,CASSLSGRMFANTGELFF,TGTGCCAGCAGTTTATCCGGCCGGATGTTCGCGAACACCGGGGAGCTGTTTTTT
-,TRBV6-2/TRBV6-3,-,TRBJ1-1,CASSYPPGRTDVNTEAFF,TGTGCCAGCAGTTACCCGCCTGGCCGGACAGATGTGAACACTGAAGCTTTCTTT
-,TRBV6-2/TRBV6-3,few,TRBJ2-1,CASSYWNEQFF,TGTGCCAGCAGTTACTGGAATGAGCAGTTCTTC
-,TRBV11-3,many,TRBJ2-3,CASSLEPTNTQYF,TGTGCCAGCAGCTTAGAGCCAACAAATACGCAGTATTTT
-,TRBV10-2,few,TRBJ2-3,CASSEGTPDTQYF,TGCGCCAGCAGTGAGGGGACACCAGATACGCAGTATTTT
TRBD2,TRBV7-9,-,TRBJ2-5,CATRGLAGVPYQETQYF,TGTGCCACGCGAGGGCTAGCGGGGGTTCCGTACCAAGAGACCCAGTACTTC
TRBD2,TRBV10-3,-,TRBJ2-3,CAIRTSGRTTDTQYF,TGTGCCATCAGGACTAGCGGGAGAACCACAGATACGCAGTATTTT
-,TRBV20-1,few,TRBJ2-7,CSARGGRFYEQYF,TGCAGTGCTAGAGGGGGGCGCTTCTACGAGCAGTACTTC
TRBD1,TRBV12-3/TRBV12-4,-,TRBJ2-6,CASTRQGWSPGANVLTF,TGTGCCAGCACAAGACAGGGGTGGAGCCCTGGGGCCAACGTCCTGACTTTC
-,TRBV25-1,few,TRBJ2-7,CASSEPDRPYEQYF,TGTGCCAGCAGTGAACCCGACAGGCCCTACGAGCAGTACTTC
TRBD2,TRBV6-5,-,TRBJ2-5,CASGDGGGKETQYF,TGTGCCAGCGGGGATGGGGGGGGTAAAGAGACCCAGTACTTC
-,TRBV7-6,many,TRBJ2-3,CASSLNPTDTQYF,TGTGCCAGCAGCTTAAACCCCACAGATACGCAGTATTTT
-,TRBV29-1,-,TRBJ2-1,CSVIVYNEQFF,TGCAGCGTTATAGTATACAATGAGCAGTTCTTC
-,TRBV28,few,TRBJ2-7,CASSLRFSPYEQYF,TGTGCCAGCAGCCTCAGATTTAGTCCCTACGAGCAGTACTTC
-,TRBV4-3,few,TRBJ1-4,CASSQDWSSANEKLFF,TGCGCCAGCAGCCAAGATTGGTCATCGGCTAATGAAAAACTGTTTTTT
-,TRBV28,few,TRBJ1-3,CASSFGRSSGNTIYF,TGTGCCAGCAGTTTTGGCCGAAGCTCTGGAAACACCATATATTTT
TRBD1,TRBV5-1,-,TRBJ2-7,CASSLAWGQFYEQYF,TGCGCCAGCAGCTTGGCATGGGGACAGTTCTACGAGCAGTACTTC
-,TRBV12-3/TRBV12-4,few,TRBJ1-2,CASSFGQVDGYTF,TGTGCCAGCAGCTTTGGGCAGGTGGATGGCTACACCTTC
-,TRBV28,-,TRBJ2-7,CASNSLSTYEQYF,TGTGCCAGCAACTCCCTGAGTACCTACGAGCAGTACTTC